This TCR beta chain appears in the sequencing data of a study of post-analysis software for immune sequencing data (dated by TCRdb to about 2015). Context from the whole study: Recorded disease courses included relapsing-remitting, secondary progressive and progressive-relapsing multiple sclerosis, with some patients lacking subtype annotation. The patient repertoires were set against 10 to 11 previously published healthy control repertoires from donors whose ages ranged from about 6 to 26 years. A subset of samples was prepared in parallel using single-end sample barcoding, then pooled and co-amplified after Illumina adapter ligation.

To demonstrate the VDJtools post-analysis software, TCR beta repertoires were profiled from the peripheral blood of roughly 14 young patients with multiple sclerosis. The multiple sclerosis patients were children and adolescents between about 6 and 15 years of age. The CDR3 covers 14 residues, taking in both the cysteine and the phenylalanine. Only the CDR3 DNA stays, 42 bases, in frame from base 1. A distance of 16 bases separates the germline ends of V and J, which lose 5 bases and 5 bases respectively. The germline V gene encodes CDR1 MNHEY and CDR2 SMNVEV (reference sequence). Overall study outcomes, separate from this receptor: When samples were clustered directly using the F measure, samples prepared in the same batch co-clustered strongly, which prompted a batch-effect correction. The multiple sclerosis patient group was slightly younger than the control group. Multiple sclerosis patients had significantly lower normalized Chao1 diversity than controls, a result that suggests substantial peripheral T-cell clonal expansion. About five TRBV segments, including TRBV5-6, TRBV5-1 and TRBV20-1, were significantly more frequent in patients than controls.

Library generation was performed with PCR. The run used an Illumina HiSeq 2500. Unique molecular identifiers were incorporated into TCR beta cDNA libraries to reduce PCR and sequencing biases. Approximately 500,000 cDNA molecules were obtained per 1 to 10 million input T cells, so each molecule approximated one T cell. The patient libraries were prepared and sequenced using the same protocol as the earlier healthy control dataset. Within a given batch, samples were prepared together, multiplexed and sequenced on the same HiSeq lane. The published analysis was carried out like this. MIGEC handled the raw barcoded reads, throwing out single-read molecular identifier groups before consensus assembly and CDR3 extraction. VDJtools was used for post-analysis of the clonotype tables, and diversity was normalized by down-sampling every dataset to the size of the smallest sample. To correct batch-related cross-sample contamination, repertoire overlap clustering matched CDR3 amino acid sequences but not nucleotide sequences. The public reads were quality trimmed at Q25 with fastp and then assembled into clones with MiXCR by TCRdb, keeping productive beta chains. Merged by CDR3 protein, the rows form single entries marked with the most common genes and DNA. The V and J calls were not made by the authors but by TCRdb's processing. The sample table lists 800,000 to 950,000 distinct CDR3 sequences, approximately 50% of them with a count of one. The ten largest make up approximately 4.5% of the sample.

This clonotype was seen once. What this receptor recognizes is not known. No much larger clone is present one base from it, and per-base qualities are unavailable. This TCR came from a girl between 5 and 17 years old with multiple sclerosis. The sequenced material came from blood. The rearrangement combines TRBV27 with TRBJ2-7; the D gene lacks a confident call. CDR3 reads: CASSPRTGPNEQYF. The nucleotide sequence is given as TGTGCCAGCAGTCCGCGGACCGGACCCAACGAGCAGTACTTC.